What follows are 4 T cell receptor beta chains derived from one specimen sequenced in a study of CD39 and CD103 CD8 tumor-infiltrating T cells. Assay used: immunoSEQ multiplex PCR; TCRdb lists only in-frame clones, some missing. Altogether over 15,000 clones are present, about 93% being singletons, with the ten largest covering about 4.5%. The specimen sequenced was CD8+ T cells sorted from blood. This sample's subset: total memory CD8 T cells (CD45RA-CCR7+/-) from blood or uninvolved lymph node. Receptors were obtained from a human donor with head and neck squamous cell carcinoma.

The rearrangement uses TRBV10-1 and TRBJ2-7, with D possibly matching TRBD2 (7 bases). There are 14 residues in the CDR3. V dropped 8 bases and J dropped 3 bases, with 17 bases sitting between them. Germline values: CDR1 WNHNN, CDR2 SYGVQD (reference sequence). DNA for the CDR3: TGCGCCAGCGAGGGGGGGGATGGGGTCTACGAGCAGTACTTC. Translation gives CASEGGDGVYEQYF.

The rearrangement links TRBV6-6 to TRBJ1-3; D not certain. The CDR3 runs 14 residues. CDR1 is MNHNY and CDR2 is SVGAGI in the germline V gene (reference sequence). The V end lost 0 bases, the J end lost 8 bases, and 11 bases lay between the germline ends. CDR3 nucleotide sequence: TGTGCCAGCAGTTACTCGACCCAGCCCCACACCATATATTTT. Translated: CASSYSTQPHTIYF.

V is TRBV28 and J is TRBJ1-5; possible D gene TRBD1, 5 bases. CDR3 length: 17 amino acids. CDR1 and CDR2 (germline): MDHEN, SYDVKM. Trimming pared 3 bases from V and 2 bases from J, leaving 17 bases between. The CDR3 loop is CASSFLAEGGGNQPQHF. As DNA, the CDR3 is TGTGCCAGCAGTTTCCTCGCCGAAGGAGGGGGCAATCAGCCCCAGCATTTT. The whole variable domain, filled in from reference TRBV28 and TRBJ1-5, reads DVKVTQSSRYLVKRTGEKVFLECVQDMDHENMFWYRQDPGLGLRLIYFSYDVKMKEKGDIPEGYSVSREKKERFSLILESASTNQTSMYLCASSFLAEGGGNQPQHFGDGTRLSIL.

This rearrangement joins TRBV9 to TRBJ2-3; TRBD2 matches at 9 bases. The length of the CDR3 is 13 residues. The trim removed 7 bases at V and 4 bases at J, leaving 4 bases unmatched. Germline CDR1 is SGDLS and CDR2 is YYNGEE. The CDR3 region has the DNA TGTGCCAGCGCGGCTAGCGGGGCAGATACGCAGTATTTT. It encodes CASAASGADTQYF. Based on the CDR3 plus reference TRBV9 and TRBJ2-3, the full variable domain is DSGVTQTPKHLITATGQRVTLRCSPRSGDLSVYWYQQSLDQGLQFLIQYYNGEERAKGNILERFSAQQFPDLHSELNLSSLELGDSALYFCASAASGADTQYFGPGTRLTVL.